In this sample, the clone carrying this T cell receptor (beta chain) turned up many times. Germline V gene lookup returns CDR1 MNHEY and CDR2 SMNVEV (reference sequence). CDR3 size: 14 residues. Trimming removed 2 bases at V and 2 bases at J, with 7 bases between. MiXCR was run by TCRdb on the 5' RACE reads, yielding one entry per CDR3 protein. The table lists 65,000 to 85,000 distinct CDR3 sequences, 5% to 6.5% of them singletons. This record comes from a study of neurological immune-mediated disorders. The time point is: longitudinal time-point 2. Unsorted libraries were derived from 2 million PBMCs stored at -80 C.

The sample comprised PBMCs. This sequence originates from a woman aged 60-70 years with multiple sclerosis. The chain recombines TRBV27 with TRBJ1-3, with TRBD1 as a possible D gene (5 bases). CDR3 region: CASSLVQAGNTIYF. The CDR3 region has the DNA TGTGCCAGCAGTTTAGTACAGGCTGGAAACACCATATATTTT.